This T cell receptor (beta chain) was identified in a study of blood T cell repertoires in COVID-19. Method: immunoSEQ multiplex PCR; TCRdb's copy keeps in-frame clones and lacks some. The sample has about 350,000 clones; 87% are singletons. In germline, CDR1 is LNHDA, CDR2 SQIVND (reference sequence). J lost 4 bases, V lost 6 bases, and 7 bases had no gene match. This CDR3 contains 15 residues. V gene TRBV19 combines with J gene TRBJ1-5; 9 bases map to TRBD1. The sample consisted of PBMCs or T cells enriched from blood (not recorded which). This receptor was taken from a young woman who had recovered from COVID-19. The CDR3 bases are TGTGCCAGTAGGAGGGACAGGGCCCGAAATCAGCCCCAGCATTTT. Its translation: CASRRDRARNQPQHF. Full variable domain (outside the CDR3, taken from reference TRBV19 and TRBJ1-5): DGGITQSPKYLFRKEGQNVTLSCEQNLNHDAMYWYRQDPGQGLRLIYYSQIVNDFQKGDIAEGYSVSREKKESFPLTVTSAQKNPTAFYLCASRRDRARNQPQHFGDGTRLSIL.